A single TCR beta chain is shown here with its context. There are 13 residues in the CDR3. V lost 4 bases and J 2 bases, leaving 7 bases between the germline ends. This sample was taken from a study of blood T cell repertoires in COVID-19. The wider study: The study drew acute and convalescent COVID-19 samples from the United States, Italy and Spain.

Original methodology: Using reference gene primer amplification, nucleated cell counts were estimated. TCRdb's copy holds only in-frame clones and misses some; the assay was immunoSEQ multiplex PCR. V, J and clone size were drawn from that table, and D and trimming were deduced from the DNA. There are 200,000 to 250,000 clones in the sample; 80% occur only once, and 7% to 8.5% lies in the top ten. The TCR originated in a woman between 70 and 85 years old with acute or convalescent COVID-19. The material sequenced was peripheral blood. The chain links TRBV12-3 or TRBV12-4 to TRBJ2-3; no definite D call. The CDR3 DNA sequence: TGTGCCAGCAGTTCTTACTTCACAGATACGCAGTATTTT. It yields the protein CASSSYFTDTQYF.